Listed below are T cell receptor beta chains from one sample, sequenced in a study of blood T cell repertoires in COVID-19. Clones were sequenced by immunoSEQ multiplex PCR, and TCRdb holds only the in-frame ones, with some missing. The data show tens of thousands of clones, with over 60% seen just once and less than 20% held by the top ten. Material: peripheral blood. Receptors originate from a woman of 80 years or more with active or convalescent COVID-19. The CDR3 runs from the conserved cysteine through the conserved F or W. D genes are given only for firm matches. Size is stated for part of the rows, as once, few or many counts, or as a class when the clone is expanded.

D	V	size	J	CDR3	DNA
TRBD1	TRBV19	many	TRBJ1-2	CASRIQGGYGYTF	TGTGCCAGTAGGATCCAGGGGGGATATGGCTACACCTTC
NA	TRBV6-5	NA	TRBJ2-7	CASSFLRSGEQYF	TGTGCCAGCAGTTTCCTTAGGTCGGGGGAGCAGTACTTC
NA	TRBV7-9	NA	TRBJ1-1	CASSLGAGPGEAFF	TGTGCCAGCAGCTTAGGGGCAGGGCCCGGTGAAGCTTTCTTT
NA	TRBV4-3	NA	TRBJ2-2	CASSQESEPGTGELFF	TGCGCCAGCAGCCAAGAGTCGGAACCCGGGACCGGGGAGCTGTTTTTT
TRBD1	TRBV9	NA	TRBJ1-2	CASSTSETGNYGYTF	TGTGCCAGCAGCACATCCGAGACAGGGAACTATGGCTACACCTTC
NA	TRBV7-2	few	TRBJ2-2	CASSFDNSNTGELFF	TGTGCCAGCAGCTTCGATAACAGTAACACCGGGGAGCTGTTTTTT
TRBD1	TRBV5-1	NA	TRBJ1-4	CASSVSGTGYEKLFF	TGCGCCAGCAGCGTATCCGGGACAGGATATGAAAAACTGTTTTTT
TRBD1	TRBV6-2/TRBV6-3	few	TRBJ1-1	CASSYHRPTGGTEAFF	TGTGCCAGCAGTTATCATCGCCCGACAGGGGGGACTGAAGCTTTCTTT
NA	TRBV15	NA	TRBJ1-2	CATSRDSDAPDYTF	TGTGCCACCAGCAGAGATAGCGACGCTCCGGACTACACCTTC
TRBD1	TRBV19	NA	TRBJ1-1	CASSRTGNTEAFF	TGTGCCAGTAGCCGGACAGGGAACACTGAAGCTTTCTTT
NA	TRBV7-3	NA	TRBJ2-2	CASSLMEGLASGELFF	TGTGCCAGCAGCTTAATGGAGGGACTCGCGTCCGGGGAGCTGTTTTTT
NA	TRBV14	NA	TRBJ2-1	CASSPGLVWKNEQFF	TGTGCCAGCAGCCCAGGGCTGGTCTGGAAGAATGAACAGTTCTTC
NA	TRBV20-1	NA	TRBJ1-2	CSRLGSYGYTF	TGCAGCAGACTCGGGTCGTATGGCTACACCTTC
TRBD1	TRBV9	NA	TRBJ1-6	CASSETGTGGLALHF	TGTGCCAGCAGCGAAACCGGGACAGGGGGCCTCGCCCTCCACTTT
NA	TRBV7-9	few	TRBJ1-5	CASSFRGSNQPQHF	TGTGCCAGCAGCTTCCGGGGTAGCAATCAGCCCCAGCATTTT
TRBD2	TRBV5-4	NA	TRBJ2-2	CASKKGSGGNTGELFF	TGTGCCAGCAAGAAGGGAAGCGGGGGAAACACCGGGGAGCTGTTTTTT
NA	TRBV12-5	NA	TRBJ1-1	CASGENRDAAFF	TGTGCTAGTGGTGAAAACAGGGATGCGGCTTTCTTT
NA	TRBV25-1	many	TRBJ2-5	CASRAGEETQYF	TGTGCCAGCAGGGCCGGGGAAGAGACCCAGTACTTC
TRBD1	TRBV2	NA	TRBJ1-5	CASAGTGHQPQHF	TGTGCCAGCGCTGGGACAGGGCATCAGCCCCAGCATTTT
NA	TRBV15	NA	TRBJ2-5	CATSRDGGAGETQYF	TGTGCCACCAGCAGAGATGGAGGGGCCGGAGAGACCCAGTACTTC
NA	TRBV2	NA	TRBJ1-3	CASLQGAGNTIYF	TGTGCCAGCTTACAGGGTGCTGGAAACACCATATATTTT
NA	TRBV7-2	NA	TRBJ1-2	CASSLVGAGGYTF	TGTGCCAGCAGCTTAGTGGGGGCTGGAGGCTACACCTTC
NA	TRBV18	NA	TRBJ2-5	CASSPDSQETQYF	TGTGCCAGCTCACCCGACAGTCAAGAGACCCAGTACTTC
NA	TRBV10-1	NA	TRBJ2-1	CASSETGSYNEQFF	TGCGCCAGCAGTGAGACAGGGTCCTACAATGAGCAGTTCTTC
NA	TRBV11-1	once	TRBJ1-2	CASSSRGRDGYTF	TGTGCCAGCAGCTCGAGAGGGCGGGATGGCTACACCTTC
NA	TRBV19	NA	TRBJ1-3	CASSIIAGAGNTIYF	TGTGCCAGTAGTATAATTGCAGGGGCTGGAAACACCATATATTTT
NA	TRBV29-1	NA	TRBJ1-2	CSVDADGYTF	TGCAGCGTTGACGCAGATGGCTACACCTTC
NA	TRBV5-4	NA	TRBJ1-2	CASSLPGNYGYTF	TGTGCCAGCAGCTTGCCAGGAAACTATGGCTACACCTTC
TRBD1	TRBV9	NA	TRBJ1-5	CASSPGQGSNQPQHF	TGTGCCAGCAGCCCGGGACAGGGGAGCAATCAGCCCCAGCATTTT
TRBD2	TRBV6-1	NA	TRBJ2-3	CASSEGLAGTYSTDTQYF	TGTGCCAGCAGTGAAGGGCTAGCGGGGACTTATAGCACAGATACGCAGTATTTT
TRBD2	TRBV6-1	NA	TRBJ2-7	CATEGLAGNGQYF	TGTGCCACCGAGGGACTAGCGGGGAATGGACAGTACTTC
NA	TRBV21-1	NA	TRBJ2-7	CASSIIRQGGQGSEQYF	TGTGCCAGCAGCATCATTCGTCAGGGGGGACAGGGCTCCGAGCAGTACTTC
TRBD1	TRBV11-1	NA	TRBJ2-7	CASSRLTGVYYEQYF	TGTGCCAGCAGCCGCCTTACAGGGGTCTACTACGAGCAGTACTTC
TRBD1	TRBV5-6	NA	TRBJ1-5	CASSLAGTGGYNQPQHF	TGTGCCAGCAGCTTGGCCGGGACAGGGGGATACAATCAGCCCCAGCATTTT
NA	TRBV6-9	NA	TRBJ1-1	CASPSGIGENTEAFF	TGTGCCAGCCCTTCCGGGATTGGGGAGAACACTGAAGCTTTCTTT
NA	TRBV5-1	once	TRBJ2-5	CASSLDTGTFGTQYF	TGCGCCAGCAGCTTGGACACCGGGACTTTCGGGACCCAATACTTC
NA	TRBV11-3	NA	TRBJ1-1	CASSLYEATEAFF	TGTGCCAGCAGCTTATACGAGGCAACTGAAGCTTTCTTT
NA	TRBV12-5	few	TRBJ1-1	CASGSQGNTEAFF	TGTGCTAGTGGCTCTCAGGGAAACACTGAAGCTTTCTTT
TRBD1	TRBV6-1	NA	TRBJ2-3	CASSEASGEGASTDTQYF	TGTGCCAGCAGTGAAGCGAGTGGTGAGGGGGCCAGCACAGATACGCAGTATTTT
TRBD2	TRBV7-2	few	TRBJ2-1	CASSTTPAGGTGAEFF	TGTGCCAGCAGCACCACCCCCGCGGGGGGCACCGGAGCCGAGTTCTTC
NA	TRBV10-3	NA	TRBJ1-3	CAAGGRLSGNTIYF	TGTGCCGCGGGGGGCCGCCTATCTGGAAACACCATATATTTT
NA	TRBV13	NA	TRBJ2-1	CASSVAGWSGDEQFF	TGTGCCAGCAGCGTGGCTGGGTGGTCGGGGGATGAGCAGTTCTTC
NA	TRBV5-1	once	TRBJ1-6	CASSLSGRQLSPLHF	TGCGCCAGCAGCTTGAGCGGACGCCAATTATCACCCCTCCACTTT
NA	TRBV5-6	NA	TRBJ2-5	CASSLGQGETQYF	TGTGCCAGCAGCCTGGGTCAGGGTGAGACCCAGTACTTC
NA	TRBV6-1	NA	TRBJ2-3	CASSEQGWSTDTQYF	TGTGCCAGCAGTGAACAGGGGTGGAGCACAGATACGCAGTATTTT
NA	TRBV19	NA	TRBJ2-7	CASSPALDSSSYEQYF	TGTGCCAGTAGTCCGGCCTTGGACAGTAGCTCCTACGAGCAGTACTTC
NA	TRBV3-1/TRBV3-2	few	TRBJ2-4	CASSPGQLGRAKNIQYF	TGTGCCAGCAGCCCAGGACAGTTGGGCCGAGCCAAAAACATTCAGTACTTC
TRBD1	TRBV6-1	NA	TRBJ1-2	CASSEGEGAPSYGYTF	TGTGCCAGCAGTGAAGGTGAGGGGGCCCCCTCCTATGGCTACACCTTC
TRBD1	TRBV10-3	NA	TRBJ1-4	CATRTGGKGGDEKLFF	TGTGCCACCCGGACAGGGGGCAAAGGTGGGGATGAAAAACTGTTTTTT
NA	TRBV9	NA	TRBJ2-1	CASSGLYNEQFF	TGTGCCAGCAGCGGACTTTACAATGAGCAGTTCTTC
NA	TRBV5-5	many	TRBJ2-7	CASSRSDSHEQYF	TGTGCCAGCAGCCGATCGGACAGTCACGAGCAGTACTTC
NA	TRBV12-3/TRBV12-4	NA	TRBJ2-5	CASSSPQETQYF	TGTGCCAGCAGTTCCCCTCAAGAGACCCAGTACTTC